These 8 T cell receptor beta chains were all obtained from the same sample, sequenced in a study of T cells in localized non-small cell lung cancer. Profiling relied on immunoSEQ multiplex PCR, and the TCRdb table lists in-frame clones only, not all of them. The sample lists approximately 45,000 clones, around 81% seen once, with more than 15% in the top ten. The sample was peripheral blood mononuclear cells, taken before any cancer treatment. These receptors originate from a man aged 40 to 70 with stage III lung adenocarcinoma.

This clone was recorded a few times. This sequence joins TRBV11-2 and TRBJ2-7, with 9 nucleotides matching TRBD1. This CDR3 is 17 amino acids long. V lost 0 bases to trimming and J lost 4 bases; unmatched junction nucleotides: 10. Germline V gene data show CDR1 as SGHAT and CDR2 as FQNNGV. The CDR3 loop is CASSLDLGQGPMYEQYF. Here the CDR3 DNA reads TGTGCCAGCAGCTTAGATCTCGGACAGGGGCCCATGTACGAGCAGTACTTC. Combining the CDR3 with reference TRBV11-2 and TRBJ2-7 gives the whole variable domain EAGVAQSPRYKIIEKRQSVAFWCNPISGHATLYWYQQILGQGPKLLIQFQNNGVVDDSQLPKDRFSAERLKGVDSTLKIQPAKLEDSAVYLCASSLDLGQGPMYEQYFGPGTRLTVT.

This chain uses TRBV29-1 with TRBJ2-2; no reliable D call. Germline V gene data show CDR1 as SQVTM and CDR2 as ANQGSEA. V gave up 5 bases and J gave up 7 bases, with 5 bases separating them. This CDR3 spans 10 amino acids. CDR3 amino acids: CSVSNGELFF. The CDR3 DNA follows: TGCAGCGTTAGTAACGGGGAGCTGTTTTTT.

The J gene is TRBJ2-2, the V gene TRBV19; no clear D. The V gene's germline CDR1 is LNHDA and CDR2 SQIVND (reference sequence). Trimming removed 9 bases at V and 0 bases at J, with 14 bases between. This CDR3 has 15 residues. The CDR3 region is CASSLSLANTGELFF. The CDR3 bases are TGTGCCAGCTCTCTTTCGCTTGCGAACACCGGGGAGCTGTTTTTT.

This chain joins TRBV7-8 and TRBJ2-7; tentative D call: TRBD2 (6 bases). Germline V gene sequence: CDR1 SGHVS, CDR2 FQNEAQ. V lost 4 bases, J lost 6 bases, and 13 bases lay in between. The CDR3 loop spans 13 amino acids. CDR3 sequence: CASSSRGIFEQYF. The CDR3 nucleotides are TGTGCCAGCAGCTCCCGGGGGATCTTCGAGCAGTACTTC.

V is TRBV4-1 and J is TRBJ2-3, with 9 bases aligning to TRBD1. There are 15 residues in the CDR3. V dropped 6 bases and J dropped 3; count of bases not matched to a gene: 7. Per germline, CDR1 MGHRA and CDR2 YSYEKL. The CDR3 nucleotides read TGCGCCAGCAGTGGTACAGGGGGCAAGACAGATACGCAGTATTTT. Amino acid sequence: CASSGTGGKTDTQYF.

The chain links TRBV4-1 to TRBJ2-1; D gene ambiguous. This CDR3 is built from 11 residues. V was shortened by 5 bases and J by 15 bases, with 14 bases between the two germline ends. The germline V gene encodes CDR1 MGHRA and CDR2 YSYEKL. In nucleotides, the CDR3 is TGCGCCAGCAGCTCTCAGATTGAGAGGTTCTTC. Amino acid sequence: CASSSQIERFF.

The chain carries TRBV9 and TRBJ2-3; D unclear. From germline, CDR1 is SGDLS and CDR2 YYNGEE. CDR3 length: 13 residues. Trimming cost V 4 bases and J 0 bases, with 6 bases left between them. CDR3 sequence (DNA): TGTGCCAGCAGCCTAACTAGCACAGATACGCAGTATTTT. It specifies CASSLTSTDTQYF.

This chain uses TRBV28 with TRBJ2-4; TRBD1 or TRBD2 may be the D gene (6 bases each). V lost 6 bases and J lost 6, with 18 bases in between. This CDR3 comprises 15 residues. CDR1 is MDHEN and CDR2 is SYDVKM in the germline V gene. The chain's CDR3 is CASSPRKGGPNIQYF. As DNA, the CDR3 is TGTGCCAGCAGCCCCCGGAAAGGGGGGCCAAACATTCAGTACTTC.